This T cell receptor beta chain was profiled in a study of cytotoxic CD8 clonotypes in ibrutinib-treated CLL. On the study more broadly: The cohort had around 10 relapsed/refractory and approximately 14 treatment-naive patients, around 18 IGHV unmutated. Mean per-sample yields comprised about 270,000 productive templates and 94,082 productive rearrangements.

This CDR3 region has 12 residues. V shed 3 bases and J shed 5 bases, with 9 bases lying between them. Germline-derived CDR1 and CDR2 are SGDLS and YYNGEE. Remarks on this clone: Its antigen is undetermined.

Here immunoSEQ multiplex PCR was the method, and the copy in TCRdb shows in-frame clones only, minus some. The sample contains roughly 250,000 clones, 70% of which appear only once. The study, taken as a whole, reports: An increase in clonality occurred at ibrutinib response, followed by a return toward baseline at progression. The study sampled sustained-remission and progressing patients at different times.

This sequence joins TRBV9 and TRBJ2-7; D is undetermined. The TCR sequence derives from a human donor with chronic lymphocytic leukemia. Sequences were derived from PBMCs, sampled after 24 months of ibrutinib treatment. The CDR3 DNA sequence: TGTGCCAGCAGCGACGGGTACGACGAGCAGTACTTC. Protein product: CASSDGYDEQYF.